This TCR beta chain was obtained from a study of T cells in Graves' hyperthyroidism and ophthalmopathy. General observations from the study: Separating ophthalmopathy from stable hyperthyroidism was achieved by a 13 V-J model.

This clonotype has a count of ten or more. Antigen: not known. Criteria for exclusion of patients were uncontrolled infection, other autoimmune disease, pregnancy or lactation. The germline CDR1 and CDR2 sequences are MNHNS and SASEGT. The V gene lost 3 bases and the J gene lost 5 bases, with 8 bases spanning the gap. The CDR3 has 13 residues. Authors of the study amplified TCR beta CDR3 regions from RNA transcripts. RT-PCR in the first round (using the HTBI primer set) targeted the TCR CDR3. TCRdb re-derived calls from the multiplex PCR reads in MiXCR, one entry per CDR3 protein. The data contain roughly 510,000 distinct CDR3 sequences, over 45% of them singletons.

The sequence was collected from an adult woman with Graves' disease, either hyperthyroidism or ophthalmopathy (not recorded which). Sequences were obtained from peripheral blood or thyroid tissue (not recorded which). The chain couples TRBV6-1 to TRBJ1-5; no reliable D call. In DNA, the CDR3 is TGTGCCAGCAGTGAGGGTGGAGATCAGCCCCAGCATTTT. Residues: CASSEGGDQPQHF.